The rows below give T cell receptor beta chains drawn from one sample of a study of CD8 T cells in ankylosing spondylitis. TCRdb reprocessed the 5' RACE reads via MiXCR and lists one record per CDR3 protein. The sample yields 300,000 to 350,000 distinct CDR3 sequences, 14% to 15% seen once. Material: blood, either unsorted or a sorted T cell fraction (not recorded which). These receptors were collected from a male donor with ankylosing spondylitis or in good health (not recorded which). Each CDR3 is given with its conserved first and last residue. Fields, in order: J gene, clone size, V gene, D gene, CDR3 protein, CDR3 DNA. D genes are given only for firm matches. Some rows have no size entry. The others give once, few or many, or a class for an expanded clone.

TRBJ2-2,few,TRBV12-3/TRBV12-4,NA,CASSPRPRGELFF,TGTGCCAGCAGTCCCCGACCGAGGGGGGAGCTGTTTTTT
TRBJ1-1,NA,TRBV4-2,TRBD1,CASSQVHSDRGTEAFF,TGTGCCAGCAGCCAAGTCCACTCCGACAGGGGCACTGAAGCTTTCTTT
TRBJ2-1,NA,TRBV4-1,TRBD2,CASSQEVAGAKGHEQFF,TGCGCCAGCAGCCAAGAGGTAGCGGGAGCGAAAGGTCATGAGCAGTTCTTC
TRBJ2-7,many,TRBV9,TRBD1,CASSVGTGGQIPYEQYF,TGTGCCAGCAGCGTGGGGACAGGGGGTCAAATTCCCTACGAGCAGTACTTC
TRBJ2-5,few,TRBV9,NA,CASSVGAFEETQYF,TGTGCCAGCAGCGTAGGGGCCTTCGAAGAGACCCAGTACTTC
TRBJ1-5,NA,TRBV6-1,TRBD1,CASSQQGTNQPQHF,TGTGCCAGCAGCCAACAGGGGACCAATCAGCCCCAGCATTTT
TRBJ2-5,NA,TRBV7-6,NA,CASSPRGTQYF,TGTGCCAGCAGCCCTAGGGGGACCCAGTACTTC
TRBJ2-3,few,TRBV20-1,NA,CSAIGGASTDTQYF,TGCAGTGCTATCGGCGGGGCTAGCACAGATACGCAGTATTTT
TRBJ1-2,NA,TRBV20-1,NA,CSAAPGLNYGYTF,TGCAGTGCCGCACCGGGACTTAACTATGGCTACACCTTC
TRBJ2-3,NA,TRBV6-1,NA,CASGPVSSTDTQYF,TGTGCCAGCGGACCAGTTTCTAGCACAGATACGCAGTATTTT
TRBJ1-5,few,TRBV18,TRBD1,CASSTQGAGQPQHF,TGTGCCAGCTCAACACAGGGGGCGGGTCAGCCCCAGCATTTT
TRBJ1-1,few,TRBV5-1,NA,CASSLQGPGILNTEAFF,TGCGCCAGCAGCTTGCAGGGGCCGGGGATTTTGAACACTGAAGCTTTCTTT
TRBJ2-1,NA,TRBV10-3,NA,CAIKEGEFAYNEQFF,TGTGCCATCAAGGAGGGTGAGTTCGCCTACAATGAGCAGTTCTTC
TRBJ2-7,many,TRBV6-1,NA,CASNPPGEQYF,TGTGCCAGCAACCCCCCGGGGGAGCAGTACTTC
TRBJ2-7,few,TRBV18,TRBD1,CASSPRTGEDEQYF,TGTGCCAGCTCACCCCGGACAGGGGAGGACGAGCAGTACTTC
TRBJ2-4,many,TRBV4-1,NA,CASSPVGGDGNIQYF,TGCGCCAGCAGCCCGGTGGGGGGCGATGGGAACATTCAGTACTTC
TRBJ2-3,NA,TRBV4-1,TRBD2,CASSSWPSGGAYTQYF,TGCGCCAGCAGCTCCTGGCCCAGCGGGGGGGCATATACGCAGTATTTT
TRBJ2-4,NA,TRBV4-1,TRBD2,CASSQGAGQGNIQYF,TGCGCCAGCAGCCAAGGAGCGGGGCAGGGAAACATTCAGTACTTC
TRBJ1-5,NA,TRBV12-3/TRBV12-4,TRBD1,CASRKGQGGNQPQHF,TGTGCCAGCAGAAAAGGACAGGGCGGGAATCAGCCCCAGCATTTT
TRBJ2-7,NA,TRBV5-6,TRBD1,CASSPGTGKGEQYF,TGTGCCAGCAGCCCGGGGACAGGGAAGGGTGAGCAGTACTTC
TRBJ2-5,NA,TRBV7-7,NA,CASSPVGGLGGETQYF,TGTGCCAGCAGCCCAGTCGGAGGGCTGGGGGGAGAGACCCAGTACTTC
TRBJ1-1,NA,TRBV6-1,TRBD1,CASSGGDREWMNTEAFF,TGTGCCAGCAGTGGTGGGGACAGGGAATGGATGAACACTGAAGCTTTCTTT
TRBJ2-2,NA,TRBV30,NA,CAWSRLTNTGELFF,TGTGCCTGGTCGAGGCTTACGAACACCGGGGAGCTGTTTTTT
TRBJ1-5,NA,TRBV4-1,NA,CASSRGTSNQPQHF,TGCGCCAGCAGCCGAGGGACTAGCAATCAGCCCCAGCATTTT
TRBJ2-1,NA,TRBV20-1,TRBD2,CSAKGGTSGAPHEQFF,TGCAGTGCTAAAGGCGGGACTAGCGGGGCACCGCATGAGCAGTTCTTC
TRBJ2-3,few,TRBV7-2,NA,CASSRQFHTQYF,TGTGCCAGCAGCCGACAGTTTCATACGCAGTATTTT
TRBJ1-2,NA,TRBV5-1,NA,CASSLAGPLGDYGYTF,TGCGCCAGCAGCTTGGCCGGGCCGCTTGGGGACTATGGCTACACCTTC
TRBJ2-1,NA,TRBV11-2,TRBD2,CASSPLVSGGAHEQFF,TGTGCCAGCAGCCCCTTAGTTAGCGGGGGGGCCCATGAGCAGTTCTTC
TRBJ1-4,NA,TRBV9,TRBD1,CASSVGQGTNEKLFF,TGTGCCAGCAGCGTAGGACAGGGAACTAATGAAAAACTGTTTTTT
TRBJ2-3,few,TRBV2,NA,CASSEQEGFTDTQYF,TGTGCCAGCAGTGAACAAGAAGGTTTCACAGATACGCAGTATTTT
TRBJ2-1,NA,TRBV20-1,TRBD2,CSARAGGLAAYNEQFF,TGCAGTGCTAGAGCGGGGGGACTAGCGGCTTACAATGAGCAGTTCTTC
TRBJ1-4,NA,TRBV11-1,TRBD1,CASSEKGRGRYEKLFF,TGTGCCAGCAGCGAAAAGGGCAGGGGGCGTTACGAAAAACTGTTTTTT
TRBJ1-5,NA,TRBV4-2,NA,CASSQERDTYQPQHF,TGTGCCAGCAGCCAAGAAAGGGACACCTATCAGCCCCAGCATTTT
TRBJ2-7,few,TRBV10-3,TRBD2,CAISEPLAGHYEQYF,TGTGCCATCAGTGAGCCGCTAGCGGGACACTACGAGCAGTACTTC
TRBJ2-7,NA,TRBV3-1,NA,CASSQEGNSYEQYF,TGTGCCAGCAGCCAGGAGGGGAACTCCTACGAGCAGTACTTC
TRBJ2-3,NA,TRBV29-1,TRBD1,CSGVKGQGAPNSQYF,TGCAGCGGGGTCAAAGGACAGGGGGCCCCTAACTCGCAGTATTTT
TRBJ2-7,few,TRBV20-1,NA,CSAPGPYEQYF,TGCAGTGCCCCAGGGCCTTACGAGCAATACTTC
TRBJ1-2,few,TRBV12-3/TRBV12-4,NA,CASSRRSGGSNYGYTF,TGTGCCAGCAGCCGAAGATCCGGGGGATCTAACTATGGCTACACCTTC
TRBJ1-1,NA,TRBV7-2,NA,CASSSRGKMNTEAFF,TGTGCCAGCAGCTCCCGGGGGAAGATGAACACTGAAGCTTTCTTT
TRBJ2-7,few,TRBV15,TRBD1,CATSRKQGSYEQYF,TGTGCCACCAGCAGAAAACAGGGGTCCTACGAGCAGTACTTC
TRBJ1-1,NA,TRBV5-1,NA,CASSLAPTGQNTEAFF,TGCGCCAGCAGCTTGGCCCCGACAGGCCAGAACACTGAAGCTTTCTTT
TRBJ1-1,many,TRBV20-1,NA,CSATDRLNTEAFF,TGCAGTGCAACGGACAGATTGAACACTGAAGCTTTCTTT
TRBJ2-2,NA,TRBV20-1,TRBD1,CSAKDRGGTGELFF,TGCAGTGCTAAGGACAGGGGAGGAACCGGGGAGCTGTTTTTT
TRBJ1-1,many,TRBV5-5,NA,CASSLPPNTEAFF,TGTGCCAGCAGCTTGCCGCCGAACACTGAAGCTTTCTTT
TRBJ1-1,NA,TRBV20-1,NA,CSAIPEAFF,TGCAGTGCTATCCCTGAAGCTTTCTTT
TRBJ1-1,NA,TRBV7-9,NA,CASSFGRRNTEAFF,TGTGCCAGCAGCTTTGGCAGGAGGAACACTGAAGCTTTCTTT
TRBJ1-3,many,TRBV12-3/TRBV12-4,NA,CASSLPISSGNTIYF,TGTGCCAGCAGTTTGCCGATTAGCTCTGGAAACACCATATATTTT
TRBJ2-5,few,TRBV5-1,NA,CASSLVLRQETQYF,TGCGCCAGCAGCTTAGTTTTAAGGCAAGAGACCCAGTACTTC
TRBJ2-7,NA,TRBV4-1,TRBD2,CASSQGPGREPHYEQYF,TGCGCCAGCAGCCAAGGACCAGGGAGGGAGCCCCACTACGAGCAGTACTTC